These 6 T cell receptor beta chains originate from one sample sequenced in a study of blood T cell repertoires in COVID-19. Only in-frame clones appear in the TCRdb table, and some are missing; sequencing was by immunoSEQ multiplex PCR. The sample has about 120,000 clones; 75% to 90% are singletons. Source material: peripheral blood. These receptors originate from an older woman with acute or convalescent COVID-19.

The chain is built from TRBV29-1 and TRBJ2-1, with TRBD2 identical over 10 bases. V lost 6 bases, J lost 6 bases, and 8 bases stayed unmatched. The CDR3 is 14 residues long. Per germline, CDR1 SQVTM and CDR2 ANQGSEA. In DNA, the CDR3 is TGCAGCGTACGAGCAGCGGGGGGGGGCAATGAGCAGTTCTTC. Its protein product is CSVRAAGGGNEQFF.

The J gene is TRBJ2-1, the V gene TRBV14; D may be TRBD1 (5 bases). The CDR3 spans 15 residues. Germline values: CDR1 SGHDN, CDR2 FVKESK. The V end was cut by 3 bases, the J end by 5 bases, with 14 bases between. The CDR3 region has the DNA TGTGCCAGCAGCCACAGACAGTTGGGGAACAATGAGCAGTTCTTC. Translation gives CASSHRQLGNNEQFF.

The gene calls are TRBV19 and TRBJ2-3; TRBD2 might be the D (6 bases). Germline V gives CDR1 LNHDA, CDR2 SQIVND (reference sequence). This CDR3 comprises 13 residues. Trimming took 5 bases from V and 6 from J, leaving 12 bases between them. CDR3 nucleotides: TGTGCCAGTAGTTGGCTAGCGAGCGATACGCAGTATTTT. It specifies CASSWLASDTQYF.

The gene calls are TRBV6-6 and TRBJ1-1, with TRBD1 matching over 8 bases. The CDR3 length is 17 residues. Unmatched junction bases numbered 12, after V lost 5 bases and J lost 1 base. Germline assignment: CDR1 MNHNY and CDR2 SVGAGI (reference sequence). CDR3 residues: CASSRTRLTGANTEAFF. CDR3 bases: TGTGCCAGCAGTCGAACTCGCCTGACAGGGGCGAACACTGAAGCTTTCTTT.

The V call is TRBV28, the J call TRBJ1-4, with 7 bases that match TRBD1. Germline loops: CDR1 MDHEN, CDR2 SYDVKM. The CDR3 is made up of 13 amino acids. Losses at the gene ends were 8 bases for V and 6 bases for J; bases not matched to a gene: 6. DNA of the CDR3: TGTGCCAGCCGGGAGCAGGGGGATGAAAAACTGTTTTTT. It codes for CASREQGDEKLFF.

The rearrangement joins TRBV19 to TRBJ1-2; no firm D call. Trimming took 6 bases from V and 2 from J, leaving 7 bases between them. Per germline, CDR1 LNHDA and CDR2 SQIVND (reference sequence). CDR3 length: 12 amino acids. The CDR3 is CASSEANYGYTF. CDR3 in DNA: TGTGCCAGTAGCGAGGCGAACTATGGCTACACCTTC.